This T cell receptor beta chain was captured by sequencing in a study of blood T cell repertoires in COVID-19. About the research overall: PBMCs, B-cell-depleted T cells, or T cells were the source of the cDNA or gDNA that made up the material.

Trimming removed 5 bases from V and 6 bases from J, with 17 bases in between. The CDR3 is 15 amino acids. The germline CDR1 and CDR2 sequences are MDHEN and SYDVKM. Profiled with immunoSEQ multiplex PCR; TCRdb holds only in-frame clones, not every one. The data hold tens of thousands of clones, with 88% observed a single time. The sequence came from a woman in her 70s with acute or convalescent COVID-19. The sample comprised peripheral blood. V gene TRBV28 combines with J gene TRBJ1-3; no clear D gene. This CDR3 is CASSPTTGIENTIYF. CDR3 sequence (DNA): TGTGCCAGCAGTCCAACCACGGGTATTGAAAACACCATATATTTT.